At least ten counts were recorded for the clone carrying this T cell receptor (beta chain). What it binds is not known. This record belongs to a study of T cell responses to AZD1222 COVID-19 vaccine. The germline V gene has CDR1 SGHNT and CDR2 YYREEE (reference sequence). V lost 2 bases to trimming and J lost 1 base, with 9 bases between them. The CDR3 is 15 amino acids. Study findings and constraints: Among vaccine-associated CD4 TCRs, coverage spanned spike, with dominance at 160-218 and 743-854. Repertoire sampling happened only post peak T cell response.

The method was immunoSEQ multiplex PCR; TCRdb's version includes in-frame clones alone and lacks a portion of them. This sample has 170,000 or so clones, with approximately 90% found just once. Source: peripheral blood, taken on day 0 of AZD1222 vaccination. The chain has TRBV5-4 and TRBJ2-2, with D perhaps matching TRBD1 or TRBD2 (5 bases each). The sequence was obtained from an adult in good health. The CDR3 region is CASSFGTENTGELFF. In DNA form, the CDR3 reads TGTGCCAGCAGCTTCGGGACGGAGAACACCGGGGAGCTGTTTTTT.